Presented here are 10 T cell receptor beta chains from one specimen sequenced in a study of T cell responses to AZD1222 COVID-19 vaccine. Data came from immunoSEQ multiplex PCR; TCRdb stores just in-frame clones and leaves some out. Altogether over 100,000 clones are present, roughly nine tenths being singletons, with the ten largest covering 3.3%. The starting material was peripheral blood, obtained 28 days after the second dose of the MenACWY control vaccine. These receptor sequences come from an adult who received the MenACWY meningococcal vaccine as a control.

This chain joins TRBV5-1 and TRBJ1-4; no firm D call. Trimming removed 3 bases at V and 7 bases at J, with 13 bases between. Germline assignment: CDR1 SGHRS and CDR2 YFSETQ. CDR3 length: 14 residues. The CDR3 nucleotides are TGCGCCAGCAGCTCTAGGGCTTCTAGTGAAAAACTGTTTTTT. Its translation is CASSSRASSEKLFF.

The chain joins TRBV7-6 to TRBJ2-3; a possible D gene is TRBD2 (6 bases). The CDR3 contains 17 residues. Germline CDR1 is SGHVS and CDR2 is FNYEAQ. Trimming took off 4 bases at V and 10 bases at J, with 27 bases between the two ends. In DNA form, the CDR3 reads TGTGCCAGCAGCTCACGCGGTCGGTCCGGGAGCCACGATGCGCAGTATTTT. Translating it yields CASSSRGRSGSHDAQYF.

V usage is TRBV5-1 and J usage is TRBJ2-5; TRBD1 aligns across 10 bases. Germline V lookup: CDR1 SGHRS, CDR2 YFSETQ. The CDR3 is made up of 14 amino acids. The V gene end was trimmed by 3 bases and the J gene end by 4 bases; junction bases not matched to a gene: 3. The CDR3 reads CASSSGQGRETQYF. The CDR3, as DNA: TGCGCCAGCAGCTCGGGACAGGGGCGAGAGACCCAGTACTTC. The whole variable domain, filled in from reference TRBV5-1 and TRBJ2-5, reads KAGVTQTPRYLIKTRGQQVTLSCSPISGHRSVSWYQQTPGQGLQFLFEYFSETQRNKGNFPGRFSGRQFSNSRSEMNVSTLELGDSALYLCASSSGQGRETQYFGPGTRLLVL.

With respect to this clone: The germline gene is not matched at one end of the junction; a read error may be the cause. The V and J genes are TRBV28 and TRBJ1-2, with 7 bases identical to TRBD1. The CDR3 totals 12 residues. Germline values: CDR1 MDHEN, CDR2 SYDVKM. CDR3 in DNA: TGTGCCAGCAGTTTACAGGGGGTGAGGTTGGTCTTC. It translates to CASSLQGVRLVF.

The rearrangement uses TRBV10-3 and TRBJ2-3, with a tentative D call TRBD1 (5 bases). Germline CDR1 reads ENHRY; CDR2 reads SYGVKD. The length of the CDR3 is 14 residues. Deletions cut 2 bases from V and 1 base from J, with 7 bases between. The CDR3 is CAISEGRGTDTQYF. The DNA of the CDR3 is TGTGCCATCAGTGAGGGCAGGGGCACAGATACGCAGTATTTT.

The chain links TRBV7-9 to TRBJ2-1, with a tentative D call TRBD1 (5 bases). Trimming took 5 bases from V and 4 from J, leaving 9 bases between them. Per the germline V gene, CDR1 is SEHNR and CDR2 is FQNEAQ (reference sequence). The CDR3 length is 13 residues. This chain's CDR3 is CASSRGPYNEQFF. DNA for the CDR3: TGTGCCAGCAGCAGGGGCCCGTACAATGAGCAGTTCTTC. Supplemented by reference TRBV7-9 and TRBJ2-1, the full variable domain reads DTGVSQNPRHKITKRGQNVTFRCDPISEHNRLYWYRQTLGQGPEFLTYFQNEAQLEKSRLLSDRFSAERPKGSFSTLEIQRTEQGDSAMYLCASSRGPYNEQFFGPGTRLTVL.

The chain carries TRBV5-1 and TRBJ2-3, with 7 nucleotides matching TRBD2. CDR3 length: 15 residues. Germline trimming cut 7 bases from V and 0 bases from J; bases unmatched to any gene: 8. CDR1 and CDR2 (germline): SGHRS, YFSETQ. DNA of the CDR3: TGCGCCAGCCGGACCTGGACTAGTAGCACAGATACGCAGTATTTT. It yields the protein CASRTWTSSTDTQYF.

In the case of this clone: At one of its ends the junction is not consistent with the germline gene, which may arise from a read error. The rearrangement uses TRBV7-7 and TRBJ2-7; the D call may be TRBD1 or TRBD2 (6 bases each). Germline-derived CDR1 and CDR2 are SSHAT and FNYEAQ (reference sequence). The CDR3 totals 14 residues. CDR3 amino acids: CASSLGHGGHEQYF. Here the CDR3 DNA reads TGTGCTAGCAGCTTAGGGCACGGGGGCCACGAGCAGTACTTC.

This clone was recorded once. The V and J genes are TRBV4-2 and TRBJ1-4, with a weak D call TRBD1 (5 bases). This CDR3 contains 16 residues. Looked up from germline, CDR1 is LGHNA and CDR2 is YNFKEQ. V was pared by 2 bases and J by 7 bases, with 17 bases between. This chain's CDR3 is CASSQPQVGVGEKLFF. The DNA of the CDR3 is TGTGCCAGCAGCCAACCGCAAGTAGGGGTTGGTGAAAAACTGTTTTTT.

In nucleotides, the CDR3 is TGTGCCAGCAGTCCCCAGGTGGGCCTCAACTATGGCTACACCTTC. It yields the protein CASSPQVGLNYGYTF. The V and J genes are TRBV27 and TRBJ1-2, with D hard to call. In germline, CDR1 is MNHEY, CDR2 SMNVEV (reference sequence). CDR3 size: 15 residues. Trimming removed 5 bases from V and 2 bases from J, with 15 bases in between.